This T cell receptor beta chain was found in a study of blood T cell repertoires in COVID-19. Study information: Samples came from the United States, Italy and Spain, spanning acute and convalescent COVID-19. PBMCs, B-cell-depleted T cells, or T cells were the source of the cDNA or gDNA that made up the material.

From germline, CDR1 is LGHNA and CDR2 YSLEER. CDR3 length: 15 amino acids. Germline trimming cut 3 bases from V and 5 bases from J; bases unmatched to any gene: 3. Measured with immunoSEQ multiplex PCR; TCRdb has only the in-frame clones, and not every one. Of some 120,000 clones in the sample, 85% to 90% were seen once. Material for sequencing was peripheral blood. This TCR was recovered from a woman aged 80 or older with COVID-19, enrolled during active disease. This chain uses TRBV4-3 with TRBJ2-7; TRBD2 agrees at 14 bases. The CDR3 protein is CASSQGLAGADEQYF. CDR3 DNA: TGCGCCAGCAGCCAGGGACTAGCGGGAGCGGACGAGCAGTACTTC.